The clone carrying this T cell receptor beta chain was found once. An end of the junction does not agree with germline; a read error may underlie this. The CDR3 covers 16 residues. Germline CDR1 and CDR2: KGHSH and LQKENI. Only in-frame clones appear in the TCRdb table, and some are missing; sequencing was by immunoSEQ multiplex PCR. This table holds 140,000 or so clones, approximately 81% found once. The data are from a study of blood T cell repertoires in COVID-19. The clonotype comes from a human donor with acute or convalescent COVID-19. The donor label of this sample is uncertain. The chain has TRBV18 and TRBJ2-5; 8 bases fit TRBD2. Sample: peripheral blood. CDR3 loop: CASSPRPGLVEESQYF. In nucleotides, the CDR3 is TGTGCCAGCTCACCTCGGCCGGGACTAGTGGAAGAGAGCCAGTACTTC.